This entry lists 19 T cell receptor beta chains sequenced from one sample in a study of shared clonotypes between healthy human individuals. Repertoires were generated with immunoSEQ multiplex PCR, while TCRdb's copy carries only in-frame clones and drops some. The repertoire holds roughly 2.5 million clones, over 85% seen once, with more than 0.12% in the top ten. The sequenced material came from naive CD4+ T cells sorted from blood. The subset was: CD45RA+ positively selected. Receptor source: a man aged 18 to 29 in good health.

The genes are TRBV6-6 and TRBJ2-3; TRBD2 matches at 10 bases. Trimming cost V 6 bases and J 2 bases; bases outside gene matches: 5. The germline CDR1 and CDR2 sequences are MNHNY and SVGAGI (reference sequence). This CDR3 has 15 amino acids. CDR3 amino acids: CASRHGLADTDTQYF. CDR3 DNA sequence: TGTGCCAGCAGGCATGGACTAGCGGACACAGATACGCAGTATTTT.

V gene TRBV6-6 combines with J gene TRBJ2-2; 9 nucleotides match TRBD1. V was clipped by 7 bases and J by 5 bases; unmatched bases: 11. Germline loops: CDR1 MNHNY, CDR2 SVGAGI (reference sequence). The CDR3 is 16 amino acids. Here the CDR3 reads CASTRGRTGDTGELFF. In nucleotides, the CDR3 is TGTGCCAGCACTCGGGGGCGGACAGGGGATACCGGGGAGCTGTTTTTT.

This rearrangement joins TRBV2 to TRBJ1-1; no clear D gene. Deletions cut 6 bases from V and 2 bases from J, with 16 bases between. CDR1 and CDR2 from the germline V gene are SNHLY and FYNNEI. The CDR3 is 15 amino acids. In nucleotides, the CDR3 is TGTGCCAGCAGCGCGTCGACTTTGGTTAACACTGAAGCTTTCTTT. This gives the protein CASSASTLVNTEAFF.

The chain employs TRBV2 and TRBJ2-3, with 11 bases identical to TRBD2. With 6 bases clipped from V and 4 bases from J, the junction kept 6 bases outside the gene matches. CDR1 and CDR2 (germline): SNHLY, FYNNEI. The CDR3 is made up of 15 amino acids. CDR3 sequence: CASRLTSGGADTQYF. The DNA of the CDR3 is TGTGCCAGCAGGCTCACTAGCGGGGGCGCAGATACGCAGTATTTT.

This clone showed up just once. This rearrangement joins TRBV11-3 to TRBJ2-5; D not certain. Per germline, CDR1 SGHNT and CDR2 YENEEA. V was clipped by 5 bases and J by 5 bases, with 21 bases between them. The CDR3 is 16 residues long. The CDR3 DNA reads TGTGCCAGCAGCCCGGCCGTAGAGCCTCTCGCGGAGACCCAGTACTTC. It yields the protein CASSPAVEPLAETQYF.

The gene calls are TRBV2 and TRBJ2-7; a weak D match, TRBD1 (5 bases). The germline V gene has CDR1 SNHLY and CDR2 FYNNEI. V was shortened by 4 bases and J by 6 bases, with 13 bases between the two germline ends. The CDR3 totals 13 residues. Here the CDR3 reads CASSGKGVGEQYF. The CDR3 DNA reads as TGTGCCAGCAGTGGTAAAGGGGTGGGCGAGCAGTACTTC.

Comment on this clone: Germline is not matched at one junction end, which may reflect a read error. CDR3 amino acids: CASSPPAQGYVQYF. In DNA form, the CDR3 reads TGTGCCAGCTCACCACCGGCTCAGGGGTACGTGCAGTACTTC. The V call is TRBV18, the J call TRBJ2-7; D possibly corresponds to TRBD1 (6 bases). This CDR3 region has 14 residues. In germline, CDR1 is KGHSH, CDR2 LQKENI.

CDR3 DNA sequence: TGTGCCAGCAGTGGCCAGGGGACCGCCTGGACTGAAGCTTTCTTT. It yields the protein CASSGQGTAWTEAFF. This rearrangement joins TRBV6-1 to TRBJ1-1; D is possibly TRBD1 (6 bases). Germline-derived CDR1 and CDR2 are MNHNS and SASEGT. V was shortened by 4 bases and J by 5 bases, with 17 bases between the two germline ends. This CDR3 comprises 15 residues.

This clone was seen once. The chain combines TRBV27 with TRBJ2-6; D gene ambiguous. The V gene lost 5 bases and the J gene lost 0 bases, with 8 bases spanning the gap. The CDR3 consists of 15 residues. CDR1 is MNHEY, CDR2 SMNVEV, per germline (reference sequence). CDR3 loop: CASSGKSSGANVLTF. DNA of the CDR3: TGTGCCAGCAGTGGAAAAAGCTCTGGGGCCAACGTCCTGACTTTC.

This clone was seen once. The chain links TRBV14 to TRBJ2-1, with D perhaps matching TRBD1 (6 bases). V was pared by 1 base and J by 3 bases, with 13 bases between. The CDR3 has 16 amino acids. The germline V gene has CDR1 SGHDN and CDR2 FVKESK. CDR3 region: CASSQVAGAHYNEQFF. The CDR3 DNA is TGTGCCAGCAGCCAAGTCGCAGGGGCCCACTACAATGAGCAGTTCTTC. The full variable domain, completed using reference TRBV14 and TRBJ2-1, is EAGVTQFPSHSVIEKGQTVTLRCDPISGHDNLYWYRRVMGKEIKFLLHFVKESKQDESGMPNNRFLAERTGGTYSTLKVQPAELEDSGVYFCASSQVAGAHYNEQFFGPGTRLTVL.

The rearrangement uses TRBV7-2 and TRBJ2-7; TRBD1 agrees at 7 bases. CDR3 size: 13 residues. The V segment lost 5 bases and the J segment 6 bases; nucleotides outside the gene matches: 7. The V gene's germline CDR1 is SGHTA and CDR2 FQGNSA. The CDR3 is CASSLRDSSEQYF. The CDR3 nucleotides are TGTGCCAGCAGCCTCCGGGACAGTTCCGAGCAGTACTTC.

CDR3 protein: CATTGTSGPTDTQYF. CDR3 nucleotides: TGTGCCACCACCGGGACTAGCGGACCCACAGATACGCAGTATTTT. V and J are TRBV7-9 and TRBJ2-3, with 11 bases fitting TRBD2. Losses at the gene ends were 10 bases for V and 2 bases for J; bases not matched to a gene: 8. This CDR3 is 15 amino acids long. Germline assignment: CDR1 SEHNR and CDR2 FQNEAQ (reference sequence).

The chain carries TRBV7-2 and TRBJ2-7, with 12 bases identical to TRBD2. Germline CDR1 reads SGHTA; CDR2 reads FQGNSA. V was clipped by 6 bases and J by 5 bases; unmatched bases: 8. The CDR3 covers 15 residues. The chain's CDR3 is CASRLAGGHFNEQYF. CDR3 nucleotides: TGTGCCAGCAGGCTAGCGGGAGGGCATTTCAACGAGCAGTACTTC.

CDR3 nucleotides: TGTGCCAGTAGTGCGGGGACGGAAAGCAATCAGCCCCAGCATTTT. It encodes CASSAGTESNQPQHF. The V gene is TRBV19, the J gene TRBJ1-5; possible D gene TRBD1, 5 bases. Trimming cost V 5 bases and J 1 base, with 12 bases left between them. This CDR3 spans 15 amino acids. Looked up from germline, CDR1 is LNHDA and CDR2 is SQIVND (reference sequence). Supplemented by reference TRBV19 and TRBJ1-5, the full variable domain reads DGGITQSPKYLFRKEGQNVTLSCEQNLNHDAMYWYRQDPGQGLRLIYYSQIVNDFQKGDIAEGYSVSREKKESFPLTVTSAQKNPTAFYLCASSAGTESNQPQHFGDGTRLSIL.

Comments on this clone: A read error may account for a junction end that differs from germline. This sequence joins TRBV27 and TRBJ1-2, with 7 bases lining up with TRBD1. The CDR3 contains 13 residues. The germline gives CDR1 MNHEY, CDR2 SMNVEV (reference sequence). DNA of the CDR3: TGTGCCAGCAGTTTATCATCTAGGGGGCTACACGCCTTC. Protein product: CASSLSSRGLHAF.

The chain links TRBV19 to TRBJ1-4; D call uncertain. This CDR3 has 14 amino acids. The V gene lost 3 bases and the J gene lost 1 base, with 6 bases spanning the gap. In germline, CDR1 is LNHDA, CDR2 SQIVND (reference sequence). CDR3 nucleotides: TGTGCCAGTAGTATTGTCAGAACTAATGAAAAACTGTTTTTT. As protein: CASSIVRTNEKLFF.

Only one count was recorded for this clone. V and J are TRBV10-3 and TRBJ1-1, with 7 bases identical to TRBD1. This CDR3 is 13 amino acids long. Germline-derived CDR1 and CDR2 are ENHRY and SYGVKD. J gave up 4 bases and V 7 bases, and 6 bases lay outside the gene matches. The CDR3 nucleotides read TGTGCCATCAAAGACAGGGCGGGCACTGAAGCTTTCTTT. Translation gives CAIKDRAGTEAFF.

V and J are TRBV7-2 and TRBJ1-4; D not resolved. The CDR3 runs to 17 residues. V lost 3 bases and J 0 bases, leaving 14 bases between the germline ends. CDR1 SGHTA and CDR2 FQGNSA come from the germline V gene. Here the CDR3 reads CASSFSGIQATNEKLFF. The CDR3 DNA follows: TGTGCCAGCAGCTTCTCGGGGATACAAGCAACTAATGAAAAACTGTTTTTT.

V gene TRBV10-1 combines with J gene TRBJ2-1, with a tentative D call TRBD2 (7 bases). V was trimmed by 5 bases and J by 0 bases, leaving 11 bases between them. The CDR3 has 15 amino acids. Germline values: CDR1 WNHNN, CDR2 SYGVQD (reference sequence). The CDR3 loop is CASSKGGGSYNEQFF. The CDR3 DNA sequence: TGCGCCAGCAGTAAGGGGGGGGGCTCCTACAATGAGCAGTTCTTC.